This T cell receptor beta chain stems from a study of CD8 T cells in ankylosing spondylitis. The germline CDR1 and CDR2 sequences are SGHVS and FNYEAQ. V lost 5 bases, J lost 6 bases, and 12 bases stayed unmatched. This CDR3 region has 16 residues. Overall study results and limits: Disease-linked clones were CD8+ and relatively rare in peripheral blood.

Via MiXCR, TCRdb re-called the 5' RACE reads, giving one row per CDR3 protein. The sample comprises about 360,000 distinct CDR3 sequences, roughly 20% of which are singletons, and around 13% rests with the top ten. As regards this clonotype: The antigen remains undetermined.

Input material: blood, either unsorted or a sorted T cell fraction (not recorded which). The chain links TRBV7-6 to TRBJ2-1; 8 bases line up with TRBD1. This sequence originates from a male donor with ankylosing spondylitis or in good health (not recorded which). The CDR3 reads CASSEGWTGLGNEQFF. The CDR3 DNA is TGTGCCAGCAGCGAGGGCTGGACAGGGCTCGGCAATGAGCAGTTCTTC.